The clone carrying this TCR beta chain was observed a few times. Its antigen is unknown. The data belong to a study of T cells in Graves' hyperthyroidism and ophthalmopathy. V was cut by 5 bases and J by 3 bases, with 11 bases left in between. Germline V gene lookup returns CDR1 SGHVS and CDR2 FNYEAQ. The CDR3 contains 13 residues. RNA transcripts were the template for amplifying TCR beta CDR3 regions. A set of HTBI primers served as the primers for a first-round RT-PCR of the TCR CDR3. TCRdb ran MiXCR on the multiplex PCR reads and lists one entry per CDR3 protein. Of tens of thousands of distinct CDR3 sequences in the sample, around 55% are singletons; the top ten hold under 35%. Broader study findings: Separating ophthalmopathy from stable hyperthyroidism was achieved by a 13 V-J model. Most clonotypes expanded in the thyroid (above 0.001) were also present in blood.

Uncontrolled infections, other autoimmune diseases, pregnancy or lactation led to exclusion of patients. The chain recombines TRBV7-6 with TRBJ2-7; tentative D call: TRBD1 (5 bases). The sample taken for sequencing was peripheral blood or thyroid tissue (not recorded which). The receptor was isolated from a man aged 18 to 35 with Graves' hyperthyroidism. The CDR3 is CASSAGPNYEQYF. DNA of the CDR3: TGTGCCAGCAGCGCAGGGCCCAACTACGAGCAGTACTTC.